These 3 T cell receptor beta chains originate from one sample sequenced in a study of blood T cell repertoires in COVID-19. The protocol was immunoSEQ multiplex PCR, while the TCRdb copy is restricted to in-frame clones and leaves out a portion. The sample has hundreds of thousands of clones, 85% to 90% seen once. The sample comprised PBMCs or T cells enriched from blood (not recorded which). These receptors were collected from a woman aged 45 to 65 in a cohort exposed to, infected with or recovered from COVID-19 (not recorded which).

The rearrangement uses TRBV2 and TRBJ2-7, with D maybe TRBD2 (5 bases). Germline assignment: CDR1 SNHLY and CDR2 FYNNEI. Trimming cost V 11 bases and J 1 base, with 18 bases left between them. This CDR3 has 14 amino acids. This CDR3 reads CASRPGIESYEQYF. The CDR3 nucleotides read TGTGCCTCAAGACCCGGGATTGAGTCCTACGAGCAGTACTTC.

This clone was observed a few times. This chain connects TRBV6-5 to TRBJ2-7, with D perhaps TRBD1 (6 bases). Trimming left V 6 bases short and J 2 bases short, with 11 bases between. This CDR3 region has 13 residues. Germline CDR1 MNHEY, CDR2 SVGAGI. CDR3 sequence: CASSRDKTYEQYF. The CDR3 DNA reads as TGTGCCAGCAGCAGGGACAAGACCTACGAGCAGTACTTC.

This chain uses TRBV4-3 with TRBJ1-5, with TRBD1 matching over 10 bases. Germline CDR1 LGHNA, CDR2 YSLEER. Unmatched junction bases numbered 9, after V lost 0 bases and J lost 7 bases. The CDR3 covers 17 residues. In nucleotides, the CDR3 is TGCGCCAGCAGCCAAGATGGGGGGACAGGGGTCGGACAGCCCCAGCATTTT. It is translated as CASSQDGGTGVGQPQHF.